A single sample is the source of the 26 T cell receptor beta chains below, sequenced in a study of early T cells in non-severe SARS-CoV-2 infection. Each CDR3 protein gets one entry after TCRdb re-called the 5' RACE reads with MiXCR. The table shows roughly 48,000 distinct CDR3 sequences, with 8% to 10% occurring only once. The sequenced material came from whole blood. The receptors shown here come from an adult who was a healthcare worker with PCR-confirmed SARS-CoV-2 infection or an uninfected control (not recorded which).

This clonotype was counted at least ten times. The rearrangement links TRBV28 to TRBJ1-2, with D perhaps TRBD1 (6 bases). Trimming shortened V by 3 bases and J by 4 bases, and 12 bases separated the two germline ends. The CDR3 runs to 14 residues. Germline V CDR1 and CDR2: MDHEN, SYDVKM. CDR3 loop: CASSFGGRSYGYTF. CDR3 coding DNA: TGTGCCAGCAGTTTCGGGGGCAGGTCCTATGGCTACACCTTC.

This clonotype was detected ten times or more. The rearrangement joins TRBV20-1 to TRBJ1-3, with 7 bases that match TRBD1. V trimming: 5 bases; J trimming: 4 bases; junction bases outside the gene matches: 11. Germline V gives CDR1 DFQATT, CDR2 SNEGSKA (reference sequence). The CDR3 is 15 residues long. CDR3 amino acids: CSALKTGERGNTIYF. The CDR3 nucleotides are TGCAGTGCTCTAAAAACAGGGGAGCGGGGAAACACCATATATTTT.

Ten or more counts support this clonotype. CDR3 sequence: CASSLTGQGNSPLHF. Written as DNA, the CDR3 is TGTGCCAGCAGCTTAACAGGACAGGGAAATTCACCCCTCCACTTT. V usage is TRBV7-3 and J usage is TRBJ1-6; 8 bases align to TRBD1. Trimming cost V 0 bases and J 7 bases; bases outside gene matches: 2. The CDR3 is 15 amino acids. Germline V lookup: CDR1 SGHTA, CDR2 FQGTGA.

Ten or more counts support this clonotype. The V gene is TRBV20-1, the J gene TRBJ1-2; D gene uncertain. There are 13 residues in the CDR3. CDR1 and CDR2 (germline): DFQATT, SNEGSKA (reference sequence). With 0 bases removed from V and 2 bases from J, the gap between germline ends came to 7 bases. The chain's CDR3 is CSARDWQNYGYTF. The CDR3 bases are TGCAGTGCTAGAGATTGGCAGAACTATGGCTACACCTTC.

This clonotype was seen many times. This chain joins TRBV28 and TRBJ1-1; a weak D match, TRBD1 (5 bases). The CDR3 covers 16 residues. V was clipped by 3 bases and J by 1 base, with 15 bases between them. Germline CDR1 and CDR2: MDHEN and SYDVKM. The CDR3 region has the DNA TGTGCCAGCAGTTTGATTGCCCGGGGCGGGAACACTGAAGCTTTCTTT. The encoded protein is CASSLIARGGNTEAFF.

In DNA form, the CDR3 reads TGTGCCAGCAGTCTAAGCGGGGGCCACACAGATACGCAGTATTTT. Residues: CASSLSGGHTDTQYF. The chain is built from TRBV6-5 and TRBJ2-3; 8 bases are shared with TRBD2. V shed 5 bases, J shed 2 bases, and the junction held 6 bases outside the gene matches. Germline V CDR1 and CDR2: MNHEY, SVGAGI. This CDR3 is 15 amino acids long.

This clonotype has ten or more counts. The V gene is TRBV30, the J gene TRBJ2-6; D call uncertain. The CDR3 is 14 amino acids. V shed 7 bases and J shed 0 bases, with 10 bases lying between them. Looked up from germline, CDR1 is GTSNPN and CDR2 is SVGIG (reference sequence). The CDR3 loop is CASPVPSGANVLTF. CDR3 coding DNA: TGTGCCTCCCCGGTACCCTCTGGGGCCAACGTCCTGACTTTC.

V gene TRBV5-1 combines with J gene TRBJ2-7, with 9 bases aligning to TRBD1. The length of the CDR3 is 15 residues. Germline values: CDR1 SGHRS, CDR2 YFSETQ. The V gene end was trimmed by 1 base and the J gene end by 3 bases; junction bases not matched to a gene: 5. The CDR3 sequence is CASSLQGTGFYEQYF. DNA of the CDR3: TGCGCCAGCAGCTTGCAAGGGACAGGGTTCTACGAGCAGTACTTC.

This clonotype came up many times. The chain uses TRBV7-9 and TRBJ1-2, with D uncertain. Germline assignment: CDR1 SEHNR and CDR2 FQNEAQ (reference sequence). V dropped 2 bases and J dropped 3 bases, with 4 bases sitting between them. The CDR3 extends over 12 amino acids. CDR3 DNA: TGTGCCAGCAGCTTAAGGGACTATGGCTACACCTTC. It encodes CASSLRDYGYTF. Full variable domain (remainder filled in from reference TRBV7-9 and TRBJ1-2): DTGVSQNPRHKITKRGQNVTFRCDPISEHNRLYWYRQTLGQGPEFLTYFQNEAQLEKSRLLSDRFSAERPKGSFSTLEIQRTEQGDSAMYLCASSLRDYGYTFGSGTRLTVV.

Many counts were recorded for this clonotype. The rearrangement joins TRBV6-2 or TRBV6-3 to TRBJ2-7; unclear D gene. Germline lookup yields CDR1 MNHEY and CDR2 SVGEGT. Between the trimmed V and J ends, which lost 0 bases and 5 bases, there was a span of 5 bases. The CDR3 is 12 residues long. The CDR3 DNA sequence: TGTGCCAGCAGTTACTCGGTGCACGAGCAGTACTTC. Translation gives CASSYSVHEQYF.

The chain combines TRBV5-5 with TRBJ2-1; D gene ambiguous. CDR3 size: 12 residues. CDR1 and CDR2 (germline): SGHKS, YYEKEE (reference sequence). V was clipped by 3 bases and J by 6 bases, with 7 bases between them. The CDR3 loop is CASSSSRNEQFF. The CDR3 bases are TGTGCCAGCAGCTCCTCCCGCAATGAGCAGTTCTTC.

The chain has TRBV6-2 or TRBV6-3 and TRBJ2-1, with D perhaps matching TRBD2 (5 bases). CDR3 length: 15 amino acids. V was pared by 2 bases and J by 2 bases, with 10 bases between. Germline CDR1 and CDR2: MNHEY and SVGEGT. CDR3: CASSYRTGTYNEQFF. The CDR3 region has the DNA TGTGCCAGCAGTTACCGGACTGGAACCTACAATGAGCAGTTCTTC.

The chain links TRBV3-1 to TRBJ2-7; a weak D match, TRBD2 (6 bases). V shed 5 bases and J shed 0 bases, with 11 bases lying between them. The CDR3 totals 14 residues. Germline lookup yields CDR1 LGHDT and CDR2 YNNKEL (reference sequence). CDR3 nucleotides: TGTGCCAGCAGCTTCCGGGGGAGCTCCTACGAGCAGTACTTC. This encodes CASSFRGSSYEQYF.

There are many counts of this clonotype. The genes are TRBV12-3 or TRBV12-4 and TRBJ2-7; no reliable D call. This CDR3 spans 14 amino acids. V lost 2 bases, J lost 4 bases, and 12 bases lay in between. The CDR3, as DNA: TGTGCCAGCAGTTTATGGGCTACCACGTACGAGCAGTACTTC. Amino acid sequence: CASSLWATTYEQYF.

This clonotype was seen more than once but under ten times. The V and J genes are TRBV20-1 and TRBJ2-1; D is ambiguous. Germline CDR1 reads DFQATT; CDR2 reads SNEGSKA (reference sequence). The V gene lost 5 bases and the J gene lost 5 bases, with 7 bases spanning the gap. The CDR3 is made up of 11 amino acids. The CDR3 nucleotides are TGCAGTGCTTTCACTAACAATGAGCAGTTCTTC. Its translation: CSAFTNNEQFF.

This chain joins TRBV12-3 or TRBV12-4 and TRBJ1-4, with 7 nucleotides matching TRBD1. CDR3 length equals 14 residues. J was trimmed by 5 bases and V by 2 bases; bases with no gene match: 2. CDR3 DNA: TGTGCCAGCAGTTTACCGACAGGGAATGAAAAACTGTTTTTT. Translating gives CASSLPTGNEKLFF.

This clonotype was seen ten or more times. The V call is TRBV7-3, the J call TRBJ2-3; D gene uncertain. Germline CDR1 SGHTA, CDR2 FQGTGA. V lost 1 base, J lost 4 bases, and 6 bases lay in between. The CDR3 length is 13 residues. CDR3 sequence (DNA): TGTGCCAGCAGCTTAAACAACGCAGATACGCAGTATTTT. Translating it yields CASSLNNADTQYF.

This clonotype was seen a handful of times. The genes are TRBV19 and TRBJ2-2; 9 bases are shared with TRBD2. Per the germline V gene, CDR1 is LNHDA and CDR2 is SQIVND (reference sequence). The CDR3 is 15 amino acids. V lost 2 bases, J lost 5 bases, and 3 bases stayed unmatched. The CDR3 DNA is TGTGCCAGTAGTATAAAAGCGGGAGGTACCGGGGAGCTGTTTTTT. This sequence encodes CASSIKAGGTGELFF.

V and J are TRBV6-1 and TRBJ2-3; 9 positions match TRBD1. The germline V gene encodes CDR1 MNHNS and CDR2 SASEGT. The V segment lost 5 bases and the J segment 3 bases; nucleotides outside the gene matches: 15. The CDR3 loop spans 18 amino acids. The CDR3 nucleotides are TGTGCCAGCAGTCCCCTCGCCTTGACAGGGGGAGGTACAGATACGCAGTATTTT. Its translation: CASSPLALTGGGTDTQYF.

This clonotype appeared a few times. The rearrangement uses TRBV5-1 and TRBJ1-2; TRBD1 aligns across 10 bases. Unmatched junction bases numbered 6, after V lost 4 bases and J lost 6 bases. The CDR3 is 14 amino acids. Germline V gene sequence: CDR1 SGHRS, CDR2 YFSETQ. CDR3 nucleotide sequence: TGCGCCAGCAGCACCAGGACAGGGGGGAATGGCTACACCTTC. Its protein product is CASSTRTGGNGYTF.

This clonotype was observed at least ten times. CDR3 bases: TGTGCCACCAGGGGACAGGGGTCCCACGAGCAGTACTTC. Its protein product is CATRGQGSHEQYF. The gene calls are TRBV24-1 and TRBJ2-7; 10 bases map to TRBD1. Germline CDR1 is KGHDR and CDR2 is SFDVKD. The CDR3 is 13 amino acids. Trimming took 7 bases from V and 5 from J; bases not matched to a gene: 4.

Ten or more counts support this clonotype. This chain uses TRBV19 with TRBJ1-1, with D possibly matching TRBD1 (6 bases). The CDR3 has 13 amino acids. V was pared by 4 bases and J by 6 bases, with 12 bases between. Looked up from germline, CDR1 is LNHDA and CDR2 is SQIVND (reference sequence). CDR3 DNA: TGTGCCAGTAGTAACATAAGGGGGGCTGAAGCTTTCTTT. It translates to CASSNIRGAEAFF.

This chain uses TRBV27 with TRBJ2-6, with D possibly being TRBD1 (6 bases). The germline V and J ends were trimmed by 5 bases and 1 base, with 15 bases remaining between them. Germline assignment: CDR1 MNHEY and CDR2 SMNVEV (reference sequence). The CDR3 runs 17 residues. CDR3 residues: CASSPFTQGSGANVLTF. CDR3 coding DNA: TGTGCCAGCAGTCCGTTCACACAGGGTTCTGGGGCCAACGTCCTGACTTTC.

This clonotype was detected only a few times. The chain combines TRBV2 with TRBJ2-1; 8 nucleotides agree with TRBD2. In germline, CDR1 is SNHLY, CDR2 FYNNEI. The CDR3 spans 15 residues. V shed 1 base and J 8 bases; nucleotides not matched to a gene: 7. The CDR3 DNA sequence: TGTGCCAGCAGTGAAGTCAGCGGGAGTATTTATGAGCAGTTCTTC. It yields the protein CASSEVSGSIYEQFF.

This clonotype has ten or more counts. V usage is TRBV9 and J usage is TRBJ2-1; 8 bases line up with TRBD2. The CDR3 is 15 residues long. Unmatched junction bases numbered 2, after V lost 0 bases and J lost 3 bases. Looked up from germline, CDR1 is SGDLS and CDR2 is YYNGEE. CDR3 coding DNA: TGTGCCAGCAGCGTAGACGGGAGGGACTACAATGAGCAGTTCTTC. Translation gives CASSVDGRDYNEQFF.

This clonotype was seen a single time. V and J are TRBV19 and TRBJ2-5; the match to TRBD2 covers 11 bases. The CDR3 extends over 18 amino acids. J gave up 1 base and V 0 bases, and 7 bases lay outside the gene matches. CDR1 and CDR2 (germline): LNHDA, SQIVND (reference sequence). The CDR3 DNA reads TGTGCCAGTAGTATAGATTCCGGGACTAGCGGCTTCCAAGAGACCCAGTACTTC. Protein sequence: CASSIDSGTSGFQETQYF.